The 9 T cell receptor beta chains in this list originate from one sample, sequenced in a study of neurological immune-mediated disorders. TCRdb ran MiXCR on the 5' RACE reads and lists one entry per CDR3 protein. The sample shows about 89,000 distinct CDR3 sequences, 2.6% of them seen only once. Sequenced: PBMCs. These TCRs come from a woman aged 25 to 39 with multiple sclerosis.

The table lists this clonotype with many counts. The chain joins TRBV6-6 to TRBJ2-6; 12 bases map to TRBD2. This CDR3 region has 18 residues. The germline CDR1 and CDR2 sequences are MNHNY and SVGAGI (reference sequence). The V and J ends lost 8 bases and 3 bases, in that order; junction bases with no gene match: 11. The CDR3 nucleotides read TGTGCCAGCTCCCCTGGGGCTAGCGGGAGGGGTGGGGCCAACGTCCTGACTTTC. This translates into CASSPGASGRGGANVLTF.

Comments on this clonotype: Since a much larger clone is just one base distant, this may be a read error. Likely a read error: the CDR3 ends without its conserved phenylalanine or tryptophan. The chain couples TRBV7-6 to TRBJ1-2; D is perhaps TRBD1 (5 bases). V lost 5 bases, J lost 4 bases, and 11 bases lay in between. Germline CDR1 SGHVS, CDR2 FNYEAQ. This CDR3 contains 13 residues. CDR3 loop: CASSRGRFYGYTC. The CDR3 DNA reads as TGTGCCAGCAGCCGGGGACGGTTCTATGGCTACACCTGC.

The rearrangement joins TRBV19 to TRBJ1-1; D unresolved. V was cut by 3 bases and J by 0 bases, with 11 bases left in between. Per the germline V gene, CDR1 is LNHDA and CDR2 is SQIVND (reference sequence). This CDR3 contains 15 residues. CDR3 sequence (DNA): TGTGCCAGTAGTATTTTCCCAGCCTTGAACACTGAAGCTTTCTTT. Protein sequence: CASSIFPALNTEAFF.

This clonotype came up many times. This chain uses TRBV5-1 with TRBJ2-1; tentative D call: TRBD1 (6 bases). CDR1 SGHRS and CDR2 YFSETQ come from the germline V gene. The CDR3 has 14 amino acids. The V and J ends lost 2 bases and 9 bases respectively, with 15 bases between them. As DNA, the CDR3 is TGCGCCAGCAGCTTAACACAGGGAATCGGTGAGCAGTTCTTC. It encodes CASSLTQGIGEQFF.

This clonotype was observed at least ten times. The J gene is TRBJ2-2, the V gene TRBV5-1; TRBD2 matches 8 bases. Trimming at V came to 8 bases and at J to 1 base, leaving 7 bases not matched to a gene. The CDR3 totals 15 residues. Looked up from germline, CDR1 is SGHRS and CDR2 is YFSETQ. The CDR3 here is CARTGAGVNTGELFF. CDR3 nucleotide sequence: TGCGCCAGGACAGGAGCGGGGGTGAACACCGGGGAGCTGTTTTTT.

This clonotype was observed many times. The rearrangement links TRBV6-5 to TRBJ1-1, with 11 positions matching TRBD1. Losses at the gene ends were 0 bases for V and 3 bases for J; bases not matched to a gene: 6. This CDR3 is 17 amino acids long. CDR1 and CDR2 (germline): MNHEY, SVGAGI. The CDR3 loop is CASSYSGQGAGDTEAFF. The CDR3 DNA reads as TGTGCCAGCAGTTACTCAGGACAGGGGGCAGGAGACACTGAAGCTTTCTTT.

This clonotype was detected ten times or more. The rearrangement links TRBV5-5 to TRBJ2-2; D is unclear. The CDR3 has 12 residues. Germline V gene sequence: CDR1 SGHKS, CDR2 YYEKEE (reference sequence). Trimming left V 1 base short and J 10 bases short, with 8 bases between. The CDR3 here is CASSLMFSELFF. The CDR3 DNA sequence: TGTGCCAGCAGCTTGATGTTCTCGGAGCTGTTTTTT.

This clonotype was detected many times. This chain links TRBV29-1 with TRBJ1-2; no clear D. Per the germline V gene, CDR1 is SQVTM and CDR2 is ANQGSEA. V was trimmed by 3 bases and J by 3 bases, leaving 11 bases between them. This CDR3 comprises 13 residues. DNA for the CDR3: TGCAGCGTTGAGAGGAGCGGGGACTATGGCTACACCTTC. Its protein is CSVERSGDYGYTF.

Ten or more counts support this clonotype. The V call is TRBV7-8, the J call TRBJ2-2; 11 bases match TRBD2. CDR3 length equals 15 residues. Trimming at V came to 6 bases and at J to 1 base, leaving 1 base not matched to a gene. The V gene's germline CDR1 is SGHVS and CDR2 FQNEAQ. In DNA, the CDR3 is TGTGCCAGCAGGGGACTAGCGGAGAACACCGGGGAGCTGTTTTTT. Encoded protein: CASRGLAENTGELFF.